This TCR beta chain was identified during a study of T cells expressing NK-cell markers. Notes on the study in general: The study found these clonotypes also leading the CD3+CD56-NKG2C+ fraction in a handful of donors. Dominant NKG2C+ clonotypes were found to form about 1.0-7.5% of CD8+ T cells in roughly 6 donors.

Germline V lookup: CDR1 MNHEY, CDR2 SVGAGI. The CDR3 has 16 residues. Synthesis of TCR beta cDNA relied on 5'RACE template switching carrying UMIs. TCRdb re-called the 5' RACE reads, yielding one record per CDR3 amino acid sequence without DNA. The sample totals around 140,000 distinct CDR3 sequences; its top ten clones hold 10% to 15%. As to this clonotype: Its cognate antigen is unknown.

This rearrangement joins TRBV6-5 to TRBJ2-3. The clonotype originates from a man aged 18 to 29 in good health. Sequencing was performed on blood T cells: a sorted CD56 or NKG2C T cell subset, CD4+ or CD8+ T cells, or bulk PBMC T cells (not recorded which). CDR3: CASSYLDGVETDTQYF.